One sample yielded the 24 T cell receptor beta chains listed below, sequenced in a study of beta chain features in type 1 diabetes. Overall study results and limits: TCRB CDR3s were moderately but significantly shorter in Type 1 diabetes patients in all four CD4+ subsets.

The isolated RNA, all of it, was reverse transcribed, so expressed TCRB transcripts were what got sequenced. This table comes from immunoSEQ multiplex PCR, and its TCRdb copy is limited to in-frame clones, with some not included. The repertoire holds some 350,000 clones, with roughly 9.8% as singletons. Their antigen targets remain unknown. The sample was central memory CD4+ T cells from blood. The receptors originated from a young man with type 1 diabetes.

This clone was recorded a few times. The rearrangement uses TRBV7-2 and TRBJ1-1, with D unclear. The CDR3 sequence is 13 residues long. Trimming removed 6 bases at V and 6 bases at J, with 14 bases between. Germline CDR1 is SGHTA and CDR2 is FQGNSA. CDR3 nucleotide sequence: TGTGCCAGCAGTTCTTTACGGTTTTCTGAAGCTTTCTTT. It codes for CASSSLRFSEAFF.

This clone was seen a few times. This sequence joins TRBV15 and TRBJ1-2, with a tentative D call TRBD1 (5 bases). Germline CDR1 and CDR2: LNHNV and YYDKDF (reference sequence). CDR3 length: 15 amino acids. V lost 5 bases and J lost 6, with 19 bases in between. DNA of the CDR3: TGTGCCACCAGCCCCCGGGCAGGGTCTGCGGATGGCTACACCTTC. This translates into CATSPRAGSADGYTF. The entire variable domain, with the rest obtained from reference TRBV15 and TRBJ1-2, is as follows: DAMVIQNPRYQVTQFGKPVTLSCSQTLNHNVMYWYQQKSSQAPKLLFHYYDKDFNNEADTPDNFQSRRPNTSFCFLDIRSPGLGDTAMYLCATSPRAGSADGYTFGSGTRLTVV.

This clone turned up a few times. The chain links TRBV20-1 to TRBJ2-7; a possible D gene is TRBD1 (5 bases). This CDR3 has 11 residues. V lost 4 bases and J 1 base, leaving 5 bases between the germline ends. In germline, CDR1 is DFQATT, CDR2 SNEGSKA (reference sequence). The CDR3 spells CSATGSYEQYF. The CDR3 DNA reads TGCAGTGCTACAGGGTCCTACGAGCAGTACTTC.

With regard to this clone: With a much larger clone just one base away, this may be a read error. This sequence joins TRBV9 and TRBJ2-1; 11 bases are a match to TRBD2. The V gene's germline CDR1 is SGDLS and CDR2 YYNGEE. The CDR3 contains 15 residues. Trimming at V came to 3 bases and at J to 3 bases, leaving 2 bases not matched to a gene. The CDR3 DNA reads TGTGCCAGCAGCGCGACTAGCGGGAACTACAATGAGCAGTTCTTC. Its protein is CASSATSGNYNEQFF.

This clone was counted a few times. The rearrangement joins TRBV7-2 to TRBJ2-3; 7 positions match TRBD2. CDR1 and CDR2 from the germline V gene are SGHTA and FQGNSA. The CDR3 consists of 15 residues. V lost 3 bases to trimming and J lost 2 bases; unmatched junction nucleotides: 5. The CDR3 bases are TGTGCCAGCAGCTTTCGGGGGAGGGACACAGATACGCAGTATTTT. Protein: CASSFRGRDTDTQYF.

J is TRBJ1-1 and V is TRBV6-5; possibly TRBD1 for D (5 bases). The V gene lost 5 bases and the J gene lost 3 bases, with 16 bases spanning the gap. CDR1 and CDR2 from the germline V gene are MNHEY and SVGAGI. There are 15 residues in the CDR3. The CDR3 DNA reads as TGTGCCAGCAGTCCCCCGAGAGACAGCGACACTGAAGCTTTCTTT. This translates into CASSPPRDSDTEAFF.

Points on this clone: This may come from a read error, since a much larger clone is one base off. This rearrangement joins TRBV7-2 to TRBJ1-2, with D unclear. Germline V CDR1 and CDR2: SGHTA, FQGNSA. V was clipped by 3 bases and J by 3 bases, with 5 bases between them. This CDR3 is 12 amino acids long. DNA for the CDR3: TGTGCCAGCAGCTTCGAGGACTATGGCTACACCTTC. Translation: CASSFEDYGYTF.

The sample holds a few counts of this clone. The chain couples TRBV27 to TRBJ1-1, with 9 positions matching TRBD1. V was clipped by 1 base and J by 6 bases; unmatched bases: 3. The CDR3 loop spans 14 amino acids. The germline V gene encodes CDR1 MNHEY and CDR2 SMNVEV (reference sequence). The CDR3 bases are TGTGCCAGCAGTTTATGGGGACAGGGAGCTGAAGCTTTCTTT. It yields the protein CASSLWGQGAEAFF.

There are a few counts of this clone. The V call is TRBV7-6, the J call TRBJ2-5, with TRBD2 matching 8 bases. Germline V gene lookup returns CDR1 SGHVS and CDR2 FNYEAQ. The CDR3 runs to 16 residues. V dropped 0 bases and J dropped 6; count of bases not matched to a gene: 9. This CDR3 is CASSLASGIDAKTQYF. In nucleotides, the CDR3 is TGTGCCAGCAGCTTAGCTAGCGGGATTGATGCGAAGACCCAGTACTTC.

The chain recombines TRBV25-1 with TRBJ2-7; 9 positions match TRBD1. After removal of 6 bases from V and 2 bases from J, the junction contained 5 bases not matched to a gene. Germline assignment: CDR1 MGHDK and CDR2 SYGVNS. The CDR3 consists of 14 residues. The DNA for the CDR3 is TGTGCCAGCAGAGATGGGACAGGGCCCTACGAGCAGTACTTC. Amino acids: CASRDGTGPYEQYF.

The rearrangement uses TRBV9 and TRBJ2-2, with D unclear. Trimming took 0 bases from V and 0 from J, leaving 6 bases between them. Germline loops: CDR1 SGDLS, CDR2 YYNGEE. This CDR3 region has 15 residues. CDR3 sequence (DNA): TGTGCCAGCAGCGTAGTATATTCGAACACCGGGGAGCTGTTTTTT. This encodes CASSVVYSNTGELFF.

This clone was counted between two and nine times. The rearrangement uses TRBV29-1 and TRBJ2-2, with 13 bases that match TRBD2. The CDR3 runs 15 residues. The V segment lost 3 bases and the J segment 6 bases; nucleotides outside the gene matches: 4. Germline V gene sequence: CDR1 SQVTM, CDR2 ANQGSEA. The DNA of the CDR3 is TGCAGCGTTGAGGGCGGACTAGCGGGAGCCGGGGAGCTGTTTTTT. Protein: CSVEGGLAGAGELFF.

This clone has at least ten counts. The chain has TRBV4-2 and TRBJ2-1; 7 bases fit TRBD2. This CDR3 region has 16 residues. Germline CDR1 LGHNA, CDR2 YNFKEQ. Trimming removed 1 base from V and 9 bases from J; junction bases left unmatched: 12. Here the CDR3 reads CASSQGGQRDRSEQFF. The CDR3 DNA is TGTGCCAGCAGCCAAGGAGGTCAGCGGGATCGCTCTGAGCAGTTCTTC.

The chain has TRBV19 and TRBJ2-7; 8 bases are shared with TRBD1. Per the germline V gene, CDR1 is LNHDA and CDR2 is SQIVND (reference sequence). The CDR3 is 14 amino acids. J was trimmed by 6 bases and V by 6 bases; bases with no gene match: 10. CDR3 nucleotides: TGTGCCAGTAGCGCGCAGGGGGCGCGTGGCGAGCAGTACTTC. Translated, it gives CASSAQGARGEQYF.

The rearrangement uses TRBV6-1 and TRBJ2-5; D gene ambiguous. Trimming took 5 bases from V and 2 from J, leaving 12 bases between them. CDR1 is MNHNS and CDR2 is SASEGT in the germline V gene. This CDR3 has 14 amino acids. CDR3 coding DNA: TGTGCCAGCAGTCCCCATCAGGTGCAAGAGACCCAGTACTTC. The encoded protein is CASSPHQVQETQYF.

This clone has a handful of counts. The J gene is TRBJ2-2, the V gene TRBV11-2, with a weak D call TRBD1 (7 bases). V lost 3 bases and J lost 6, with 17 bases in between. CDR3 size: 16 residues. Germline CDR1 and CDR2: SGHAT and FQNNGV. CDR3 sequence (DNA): TGTGCCAGCAGCTTTGCGGGACAGTCCGGCGCCGGGGAGCTGTTTTTT. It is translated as CASSFAGQSGAGELFF.

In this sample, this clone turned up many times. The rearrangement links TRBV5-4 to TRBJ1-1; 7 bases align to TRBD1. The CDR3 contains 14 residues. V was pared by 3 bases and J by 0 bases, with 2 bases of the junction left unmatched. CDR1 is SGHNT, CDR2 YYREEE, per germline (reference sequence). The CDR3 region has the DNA TGTGCCAGCAGCTCGGGACAGATGAACACTGAAGCTTTCTTT. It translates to CASSSGQMNTEAFF.

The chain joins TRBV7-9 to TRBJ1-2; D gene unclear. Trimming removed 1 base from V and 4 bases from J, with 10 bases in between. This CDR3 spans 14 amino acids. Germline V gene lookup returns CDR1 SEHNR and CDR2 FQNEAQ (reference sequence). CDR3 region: CASSLGSAPYGYTF. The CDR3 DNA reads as TGTGCCAGCAGCTTAGGGTCAGCTCCCTATGGCTACACCTTC. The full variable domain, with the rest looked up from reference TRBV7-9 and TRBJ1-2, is DTGVSQNPRHKITKRGQNVTFRCDPISEHNRLYWYRQTLGQGPEFLTYFQNEAQLEKSRLLSDRFSAERPKGSFSTLEIQRTEQGDSAMYLCASSLGSAPYGYTFGSGTRLTVV.

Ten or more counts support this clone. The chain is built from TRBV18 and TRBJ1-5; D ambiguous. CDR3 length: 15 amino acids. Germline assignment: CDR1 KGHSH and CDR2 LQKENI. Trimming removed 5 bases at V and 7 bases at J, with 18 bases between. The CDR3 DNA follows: TGTGCCAGCTCAAATGATATAGTAGGGAGCCAGCCCCAGCATTTT. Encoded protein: CASSNDIVGSQPQHF.

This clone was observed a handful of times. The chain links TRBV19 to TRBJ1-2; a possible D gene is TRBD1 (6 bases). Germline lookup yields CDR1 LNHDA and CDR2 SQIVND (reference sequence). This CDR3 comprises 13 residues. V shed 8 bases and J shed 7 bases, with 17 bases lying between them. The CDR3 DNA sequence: TGTGCCAGTCGCCAGGGGTCTGGACCTGGCTACACCTTC. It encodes CASRQGSGPGYTF.

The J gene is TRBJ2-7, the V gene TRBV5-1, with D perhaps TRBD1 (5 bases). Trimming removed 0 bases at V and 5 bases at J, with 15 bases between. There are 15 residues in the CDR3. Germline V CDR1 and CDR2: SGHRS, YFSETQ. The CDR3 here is CASSLESGQYNEQYF. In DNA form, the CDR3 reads TGCGCCAGCAGCTTGGAGTCAGGGCAGTATAACGAGCAGTACTTC.

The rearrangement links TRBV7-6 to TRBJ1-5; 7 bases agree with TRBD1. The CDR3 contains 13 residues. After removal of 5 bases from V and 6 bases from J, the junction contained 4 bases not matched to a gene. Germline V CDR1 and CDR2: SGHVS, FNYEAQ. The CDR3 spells CASSLTGLQPQHF. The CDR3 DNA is TGTGCCAGCAGCCTGACAGGGCTTCAGCCCCAGCATTTT.

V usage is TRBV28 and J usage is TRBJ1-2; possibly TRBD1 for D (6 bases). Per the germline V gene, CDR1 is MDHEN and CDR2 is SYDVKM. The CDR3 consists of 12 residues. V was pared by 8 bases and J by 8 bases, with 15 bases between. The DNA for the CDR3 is TGTGCCAGCTCGGGAGGGGGACGAGGCTACACCTTC. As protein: CASSGGGRGYTF.

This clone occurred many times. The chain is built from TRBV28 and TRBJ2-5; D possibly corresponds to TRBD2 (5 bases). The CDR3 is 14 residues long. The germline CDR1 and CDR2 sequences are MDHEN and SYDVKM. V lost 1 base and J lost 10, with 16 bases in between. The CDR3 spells CASSLYSGEKGQYF. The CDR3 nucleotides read TGTGCCAGCAGTTTATATAGTGGGGAGAAGGGCCAGTACTTC.